This T cell receptor (beta chain) was captured by sequencing in a study of T cells in Graves' hyperthyroidism and ophthalmopathy. The CDR3 extends over 15 amino acids. V lost 3 bases, J lost 3 bases, and 14 bases lay in between. Germline CDR1 SEHNR, CDR2 FQNEAQ (reference sequence). Using RNA transcripts as the source, TCR beta CDR3 regions were amplified. The HTBI primer set drove a first-round RT-PCR of the TCR CDR3. From the multiplex PCR reads, TCRdb called clonotypes with MiXCR, one entry per CDR3 protein. The profile shows about 500,000 distinct CDR3 sequences, 40% to 50% of them singletons. This clonotype was picked up many times.

Material: peripheral blood or thyroid tissue (not recorded which). This chain connects TRBV7-9 to TRBJ1-2; D might be TRBD1 (6 bases). The sequence derives from an adult woman with Graves' disease, either hyperthyroidism or ophthalmopathy (not recorded which). DNA of the CDR3: TGTGCCAGCAGCTTCACCAGGGGAGTACACTATGGCTACACCTTC. It yields the protein CASSFTRGVHYGYTF.